The 3 T cell receptor beta chains below all came from one sample that was sequenced in a study of shared clonotypes between healthy human individuals (dated by TCRdb to 2020 to 2021). Library construction relied on the immunoSEQ multiplex PCR assay. Imported from immuneACCESS, the table was reduced by TCRdb to in-frame sequences with V and J called. These copies leave out some clones; in studies compared against another copy, an unresolved V gene accounts for under half, and the cause of the remainder is not known. The sample table contains around 2.5 million clones; only one count was recorded for 93% of them. The ten largest account for 0.35% to 0.45% of the sample. Sequenced: naive CD4+ T cells from PBMCs. Reading the label with the study, this specimen's cell subset or site is: CD45RA+ positively selected. These receptors all stem from a man between 18 and 29 years old in good health. Some clones in this sample may be carry-over from other donors' samples.

The gene calls are TRBV29-1 and TRBJ1-5, with 12 positions matching TRBD1. Germline CDR1 reads SQVTM; CDR2 reads ANQGSEA. V lost 1 base to trimming and J lost 7 bases; unmatched junction nucleotides: 8. The CDR3 has 16 amino acids. Here the CDR3 reads CSVEVGGTGGEQPQHF. The CDR3 DNA sequence: TGCAGCGTTGAAGTAGGGGGGACAGGGGGCGAACAGCCCCAGCATTTT. The full variable domain, with the rest looked up from reference TRBV29-1 and TRBJ1-5, is SAVISQKPSRDICQRGTSLTIQCQVDSQVTMMFWYRQQPGQSLTLIATANQGSEATYESGFVIDKFPISRPNLTFSTLTVSNMSPEDSSIYLCSVEVGGTGGEQPQHFGDGTRLSIL.

The gene calls are TRBV5-4 and TRBJ2-3, with D perhaps TRBD1 (5 bases). The CDR3 sequence is 15 residues long. CDR1 and CDR2 from the germline V gene are SGHNT and YYREEE (reference sequence). Trimming left V 0 bases short and J 5 bases short, with 13 bases between. The CDR3 region is CASSLERVGEDTQYF. In DNA form, the CDR3 reads TGTGCCAGCAGCTTGGAACGGGTAGGGGAAGATACGCAGTATTTT.

V is TRBV28 and J is TRBJ1-1; 7 positions agree with TRBD1. V trimming: 6 bases; J trimming: 3 bases; junction bases outside the gene matches: 4. CDR1 MDHEN and CDR2 SYDVKM come from the germline V gene. CDR3 length: 13 residues. CDR3 nucleotide sequence: TGTGCCAGCAGCCGAGGGACAGACACTGAAGCTTTCTTT. It yields the protein CASSRGTDTEAFF. The whole variable domain, filled in from reference TRBV28 and TRBJ1-1, reads DVKVTQSSRYLVKRTGEKVFLECVQDMDHENMFWYRQDPGLGLRLIYFSYDVKMKEKGDIPEGYSVSREKKERFSLILESASTNQTSMYLCASSRGTDTEAFFGQGTRLTVV.